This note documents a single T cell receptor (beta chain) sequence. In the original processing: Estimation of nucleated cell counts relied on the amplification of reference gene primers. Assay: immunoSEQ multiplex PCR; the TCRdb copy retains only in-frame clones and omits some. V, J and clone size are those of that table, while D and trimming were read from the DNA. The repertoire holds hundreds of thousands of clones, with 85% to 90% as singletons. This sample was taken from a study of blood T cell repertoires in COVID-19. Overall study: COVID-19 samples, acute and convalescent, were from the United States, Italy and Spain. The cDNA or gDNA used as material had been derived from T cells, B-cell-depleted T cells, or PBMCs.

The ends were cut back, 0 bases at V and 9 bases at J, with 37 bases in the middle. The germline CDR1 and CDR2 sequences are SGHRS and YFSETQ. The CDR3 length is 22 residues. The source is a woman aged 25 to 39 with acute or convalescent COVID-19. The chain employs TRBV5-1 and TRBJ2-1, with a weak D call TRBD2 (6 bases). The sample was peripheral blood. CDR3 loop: CASSLASMAMYRLGGFYGEQFF. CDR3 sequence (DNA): TGCGCCAGCAGCTTGGCCTCTATGGCCATGTACCGACTAGGTGGGTTCTATGGTGAGCAGTTCTTC.